This TCR beta chain was sequenced in a study of blood T cell repertoires in COVID-19. Study summary: PBMCs, B-cell-depleted T cells, or T cells provided the cDNA or gDNA that made up the material.

Losses at the gene ends were 4 bases for V and 0 bases for J; bases not matched to a gene: 10. CDR3 length: 18 residues. Germline lookup yields CDR1 MNHEY and CDR2 SVGEGT. Authors' analysis steps: Amplifying reference gene primers gave estimates of nucleated cell counts. The table came from immunoSEQ multiplex PCR; TCRdb's copy has only in-frame clones and leaves some out. Clone size and the V and J calls come from that table; the DNA yielded D and trimming. The data show about 220,000 clones, 75% to 85% seen once. The receptor was derived from a human donor in a cohort sampled during active COVID-19. Sample: peripheral blood. The gene calls are TRBV6-2 or TRBV6-3 and TRBJ1-3; 9 bases match TRBD1. The CDR3 sequence is CASSSRGTGTHSGNTIYF. DNA of the CDR3: TGTGCCAGCAGTTCAAGAGGGACAGGGACCCACTCTGGAAACACCATATATTTT.